The T cell receptor (beta chain) described here comes from a study of early T cells in non-severe SARS-CoV-2 infection. The overall study: It was bulk RNA from unsorted whole blood that was sequenced, and the chains were unpaired.

Individual cDNA molecules were tagged with unique molecular identifiers. TCRdb independently ran MiXCR on the 5' RACE reads; one entry per CDR3 protein. The sample lists under 85,000 distinct CDR3 sequences, around 13% seen once, with roughly 4.3% in the top ten. V was clipped by 2 bases and J by 7 bases; unmatched bases: 12. The germline CDR1 and CDR2 sequences are MDHEN and SYDVKM. The CDR3 length is 17 residues. This clonotype was seen many times. The chain is built from TRBV28 and TRBJ2-1, with 9 bases fitting TRBD1. The TCR comes from an adult who was a healthcare worker with PCR-confirmed SARS-CoV-2 infection or an uninfected control (not recorded which). The sample was whole blood, taken at baseline. CDR3 sequence: CASSLVPGQGLYNEQFF. In DNA, the CDR3 is TGTGCCAGCAGTTTAGTCCCGGGACAGGGTTTATATAATGAGCAGTTCTTC.